Detailed here is one T cell receptor beta chain. Its antigen is undetermined. The sample is drawn from a study of vaccination effects on CD4 cells after COVID-19. At the level of the study: Both of the two convalescent patients gave a sample, one 16 days and one a week before vaccination.

Under the ViraFEST assay, PBMC were stimulated with viral peptide pools so that antigen-specific CD4+ T cells expanded. Sequencing was performed afterwards. Cells that had been cultured for 10 days were the source of isolated CD4+ T cells. This person's SARS-CoV-2 infection, confirmed by PCR, occurred between March and December 2020. Cultures used a few million PBMC per well, 9.5 to 10 IU/ml IL-2 and 10 ug/ml peptides. On both days 3 and 7, half of the culture medium was replaced with IL-2 medium. Germline assignment: CDR1 LGHDT and CDR2 YNNKEL (reference sequence). Between the trimmed V and J ends, which lost 3 bases and 5 bases, there was a span of 13 bases. CDR3 length: 14 amino acids. Sequenced by immunoSEQ multiplex PCR; TCRdb stores in-frame clones only, minus some. The sample has about 19,000 clones; around 74% are singletons.

The input for sequencing was CD4+ T cells from PBMCs cultured with SARS-CoV-2 spike peptides, taken before COVID-19 vaccination. V and J are TRBV3-1 (or the pseudogene TRBV3-2) and TRBJ2-5, with D perhaps matching TRBD1 (5 bases). The source of this sequence is a human donor who had a prior SARS-CoV-2 infection. The chain's CDR3 is CASSHWGSRETQYF. In DNA form, the CDR3 reads TGTGCCAGCAGCCATTGGGGCAGTAGGGAGACCCAGTACTTC.